This section outlines one T cell receptor (beta chain) sequence together with its context. What it binds is not known. The sample is drawn from a study of OX40 agonist ivuxolimab in advanced cancers. Study-level findings and limits: CD4+ and CD8+ blood T cells expanded clonally by week 6 at 0.1 to 3.0 mg/kg. Several nonresponders also turned out to have low normalized T-cell clonal expansion.

Trimming cost V 0 bases and J 5 bases, with 12 bases left between them. The CDR3 length is 14 residues. The germline CDR1 and CDR2 sequences are SGHRS and YFSETQ. Some clones are missing from TCRdb's copy, which holds only in-frame ones; the method was immunoSEQ multiplex PCR. The sample records some 45,000 clones, approximately 90% being singletons. The receptor's source is an adult with an advanced solid tumor such as melanoma, head and neck, liver or kidney cancer. The chain employs TRBV5-1 and TRBJ2-7, with D maybe TRBD1 (6 bases). Sequencing was performed on CD4+ or CD8+ T cells sorted from blood, taken in a trial of the OX40 agonist ivuxolimab. The CDR3 here is CASSLVGGGNEQYF. The CDR3 DNA follows: TGCGCCAGCAGCTTGGTAGGGGGTGGAAACGAGCAGTACTTC.